A single sample is the source of the 32 T cell receptor beta chains below, sequenced in a study of spatial heterogeneity in lung cancer. Indicated time point: sample taken at primary tumor resection. Material for sequencing was whole RNA from tumor, nontumor lung or frozen PBMC, left unsorted. TCRdb independently ran MiXCR on the 5' RACE reads; one entry per CDR3 protein. The data contain approximately 44,000 distinct CDR3 sequences, 12% to 15% of them singletons. The sample consisted of PBMCs, taken at surgery. Receptor source: a male donor with early-stage non-small cell lung cancer.

The sample holds a few counts of this clonotype. This chain joins TRBV9 and TRBJ2-1; D uncertain. Trimming pared 4 bases from V and 10 bases from J, leaving 9 bases between. This CDR3 region has 11 residues. Per the germline V gene, CDR1 is SGDLS and CDR2 is YYNGEE. The CDR3 nucleotides are TGTGCCAGCAGCCGACGGGCGGAGCAGTTCTTC. Its protein product is CASSRRAEQFF.

J is TRBJ2-7 and V is TRBV3-1; D is undetermined. The CDR3 covers 14 residues. The germline gives CDR1 LGHDT, CDR2 YNNKEL (reference sequence). V lost 0 bases and J 0 bases, leaving 6 bases between the germline ends. CDR3 in DNA: TGTGCCAGCAGCCAAGAACCAAGCTCCTACGAGCAGTACTTC. Protein product: CASSQEPSSYEQYF.

The table lists this clonotype with many counts. CDR3 nucleotide sequence: TGCGCCAGCAGCCGCACTAGCGGGGGGGACCAAGAGACCCAGTACTTC. This codes for CASSRTSGGDQETQYF. The chain joins TRBV4-1 to TRBJ2-5; 13 nucleotides align to TRBD2. Germline V gives CDR1 MGHRA, CDR2 YSYEKL. J was trimmed by 0 bases and V by 4 bases; bases with no gene match: 2. CDR3 length: 16 residues.

There are many counts of this clonotype. The chain recombines TRBV10-3 with TRBJ1-1; D unclear. From germline, CDR1 is ENHRY and CDR2 SYGVKD. This CDR3 region has 11 residues. Trimming shortened V by 11 bases and J by 1 base, and 8 bases separated the two germline ends. CDR3 sequence: CAARSNTEAFF. In DNA form, the CDR3 reads TGTGCCGCTAGATCGAACACTGAAGCTTTCTTT.

V gene TRBV5-1 combines with J gene TRBJ2-2; D gene unclear. The V gene lost 4 bases and the J gene lost 6 bases, with 13 bases spanning the gap. The CDR3 runs to 14 residues. Per the germline V gene, CDR1 is SGHRS and CDR2 is YFSETQ. The CDR3 is CASSPATFSGELFF. CDR3 coding DNA: TGCGCCAGCAGCCCCGCGACGTTTTCCGGGGAGCTGTTTTTT.

The chain has TRBV4-1 and TRBJ2-4, with 12 bases fitting TRBD2. Trimming removed 2 bases from V and 7 bases from J; junction bases left unmatched: 6. Per germline, CDR1 MGHRA and CDR2 YSYEKL. The CDR3 loop spans 16 amino acids. Here the CDR3 DNA reads TGCGCCAGCAGCCAAATGGGACTAGCGGGCAGGAACATTCAGTACTTC. Translated: CASSQMGLAGRNIQYF.

This clonotype was detected many times. The V gene is TRBV5-1, the J gene TRBJ2-7; 10 positions match TRBD2. The CDR3 has 15 residues. Trimming took 0 bases from V and 4 from J; bases not matched to a gene: 4. Germline CDR1 reads SGHRS; CDR2 reads YFSETQ. CDR3 bases: TGCGCCAGCAGCTTGGAGACTAGCGGGTCTTACGAGCAGTACTTC. Translated: CASSLETSGSYEQYF.

This clonotype was detected ten times or more. The chain is built from TRBV6-2 or TRBV6-3 and TRBJ1-1; D is perhaps TRBD1 (5 bases). V lost 0 bases and J 6 bases, leaving 23 bases between the germline ends. CDR3 length equals 18 residues. Per the germline V gene, CDR1 is MNHEY and CDR2 is SVGEGT. CDR3 protein: CASSYSMREQGGISEAFF. In nucleotides, the CDR3 is TGTGCCAGCAGTTACTCGATGAGGGAGCAGGGTGGAATCTCTGAAGCTTTCTTT.

This clonotype has more than one count but fewer than ten. The genes are TRBV7-2 and TRBJ1-5, with D possibly matching TRBD1 (5 bases). Trimming left V 4 bases short and J 1 base short, with 23 bases between. The CDR3 spans 19 residues. Germline V lookup: CDR1 SGHTA, CDR2 FQGNSA. Here the CDR3 reads CASSSRGSGAVGSNQPQHF. The CDR3 DNA reads as TGTGCCAGCAGCTCCCGGGGGTCCGGGGCGGTGGGAAGCAATCAGCCCCAGCATTTT. Looking up the rest from reference TRBV7-2 and TRBJ1-5 gives the full variable domain: GAGVSQSPSNKVTEKGKDVELRCDPISGHTALYWYRQSLGQGLEFLIYFQGNSAPDKSGLPSDRFSAERTGGSVSTLTIQRTQQEDSAVYLCASSSRGSGAVGSNQPQHFGDGTRLSIL.

The rearrangement joins TRBV5-1 to TRBJ2-1; a weak D match, TRBD2 (6 bases). The germline CDR1 and CDR2 sequences are SGHRS and YFSETQ. The V end lost 1 base, the J end lost 8 bases, and 16 bases lay between the germline ends. The CDR3 has 15 amino acids. CDR3 coding DNA: TGCGCCAGCAGCTTGAATCCAGCGGGCACGGATGAGCAGTTCTTC. Translating gives CASSLNPAGTDEQFF.

This clonotype was seen a few times. The chain links TRBV5-5 to TRBJ2-1, with 7 positions matching TRBD2. The CDR3 contains 15 residues. The germline V gene has CDR1 SGHKS and CDR2 YYEKEE (reference sequence). The junction had 3 bases not matched to a gene; V was cut back by 1 base and J by 2 bases. In nucleotides, the CDR3 is TGTGCCAGCAGCTTGTACGGGGGGACCTACAATGAGCAGTTCTTC. It yields the protein CASSLYGGTYNEQFF.

A few counts support this clonotype. The chain recombines TRBV28 with TRBJ1-5; 9 bases align to TRBD1. This CDR3 has 13 amino acids. Germline CDR1 reads MDHEN; CDR2 reads SYDVKM. The V segment lost 6 bases and the J segment 5 bases; nucleotides outside the gene matches: 2. CDR3 sequence: CASRQGADQPQHF. CDR3 DNA sequence: TGTGCCAGCAGACAGGGGGCAGATCAGCCCCAGCATTTT.

This clonotype was detected a few times. The chain combines TRBV15 with TRBJ2-2; D is ambiguous. The germline gives CDR1 LNHNV, CDR2 YYDKDF (reference sequence). V was pared by 8 bases and J by 1 base, with 11 bases between. CDR3 length: 14 amino acids. The CDR3 DNA reads TGTGCCACCGCCGCAAAGGGGAACACCGGGGAGCTGTTTTTT. It codes for CATAAKGNTGELFF.

This clonotype was seen repeatedly, ten times or more. The rearrangement joins TRBV4-2 to TRBJ2-5; 8 bases fit TRBD1. Germline V lookup: CDR1 LGHNA, CDR2 YNFKEQ. Trimming removed 4 bases from V and 4 bases from J; junction bases left unmatched: 5. The CDR3 has 14 amino acids. Here the CDR3 DNA reads TGTGCCAGCAGCCCATCAGGGGGCCGAGAGACCCAGTACTTC. It codes for CASSPSGGRETQYF.

This clonotype came up many times. The chain couples TRBV7-9 to TRBJ2-7; D gene ambiguous. The V end lost 2 bases, the J end lost 5 bases, and 13 bases lay between the germline ends. This CDR3 region has 14 residues. CDR1 and CDR2 (germline): SEHNR, FQNEAQ (reference sequence). The CDR3 DNA reads TGTGCCAGCAGCTTATATTCGTCGCGAGACGAGCAGTACTTC. Amino acids: CASSLYSSRDEQYF. Filled out from reference TRBV7-9 and TRBJ2-7, the complete variable domain reads DTGVSQNPRHKITKRGQNVTFRCDPISEHNRLYWYRQTLGQGPEFLTYFQNEAQLEKSRLLSDRFSAERPKGSFSTLEIQRTEQGDSAMYLCASSLYSSRDEQYFGPGTRLTVT.

This clonotype has just a few counts. The chain's CDR3 is CASSRLNSGAGGELFF. CDR3 sequence (DNA): TGTGCCAGCAGCAGACTGAACTCAGGGGCAGGCGGGGAGCTGTTTTTT. The chain couples TRBV11-2 to TRBJ2-2; D possibly corresponds to TRBD1 (6 bases). V was shortened by 5 bases and J by 7 bases, with 20 bases between the two germline ends. The V gene's germline CDR1 is SGHAT and CDR2 FQNNGV. The CDR3 runs to 16 residues.

This chain uses TRBV28 with TRBJ2-7, with 8 bases lining up with TRBD2. Trimming cost V 4 bases and J 2 bases; bases outside gene matches: 10. Germline loops: CDR1 MDHEN, CDR2 SYDVKM. CDR3 length: 16 amino acids. This chain's CDR3 is CASSSGGAVLPYEQYF. In DNA, the CDR3 is TGTGCCAGCAGTTCCGGGGGGGCAGTATTACCCTACGAGCAGTACTTC.

CDR3 DNA sequence: TGTGCCAGCAGTGAGCTAGGCCGAGAGACCCAGTACTTC. Residues: CASSELGRETQYF. The V call is TRBV6-1, the J call TRBJ2-5; D gene ambiguous. CDR3 length equals 13 residues. Germline CDR1 reads MNHNS; CDR2 reads SASEGT. Trimming stripped 3 bases from V and 4 bases from J, with 9 bases between.

The chain joins TRBV10-3 to TRBJ1-5; TRBD1 matches 7 bases. Germline values: CDR1 ENHRY, CDR2 SYGVKD. The V gene end was trimmed by 5 bases and the J gene end by 6 bases; junction bases not matched to a gene: 4. This CDR3 is built from 13 residues. CDR3 DNA sequence: TGTGCCATCAGTTTGGGACAGTTTCAGCCCCAGCATTTT. Translating it yields CAISLGQFQPQHF.

The sample holds a few counts of this clonotype. V is TRBV2 and J is TRBJ1-5; no firm D call. The CDR3 loop spans 15 amino acids. V lost 6 bases and J lost 0, with 12 bases in between. CDR1 SNHLY and CDR2 FYNNEI come from the germline V gene. CDR3 sequence (DNA): TGTGCCAGCAGGAGCTTCCCAAATAGCAATCAGCCCCAGCATTTT. It yields the protein CASRSFPNSNQPQHF.

CDR3 in amino acids: CSAIGTSGRTAKNIQYF. For the CDR3, the DNA is TGCAGTGCTATAGGGACTAGCGGGAGGACGGCCAAAAACATTCAGTACTTC. The V call is TRBV20-1, the J call TRBJ2-4, with 15 bases lining up with TRBD2. The CDR3 totals 17 residues. V lost 4 bases, J lost 1 base, and 5 bases stayed unmatched. The germline V gene has CDR1 DFQATT and CDR2 SNEGSKA (reference sequence).

The chain is built from TRBV4-2 and TRBJ2-6; D may correspond to TRBD1 or TRBD2 (5 bases each). Trimming stripped 5 bases from V and 0 bases from J, with 11 bases between. The germline V gene encodes CDR1 LGHNA and CDR2 YNFKEQ. The CDR3 covers 16 residues. DNA for the CDR3: TGTGCCAGCAGCTCCGAGGGACCCTCTGGGGCCAACGTCCTGACTTTC. It encodes CASSSEGPSGANVLTF.

This clonotype was observed at least ten times. This rearrangement joins TRBV10-3 to TRBJ2-1, with 14 bases identical to TRBD2. Trimming at V came to 10 bases and at J to 7 bases, leaving 6 bases not matched to a gene. The length of the CDR3 is 14 residues. Per germline, CDR1 ENHRY and CDR2 SYGVKD. CDR3 nucleotides: TGTGCCACGTCGGGACTAGCGGGAGTTAATGAGCAGTTCTTC. Translation: CATSGLAGVNEQFF.

This clonotype was detected many times. J is TRBJ1-1 and V is TRBV5-1; 9 bases agree with TRBD1. After removal of 4 bases from V and 10 bases from J, the junction contained 5 bases not matched to a gene. This CDR3 is built from 12 residues. CDR1 is SGHRS, CDR2 YFSETQ, per germline. The CDR3 spells CASSITGGAAFF. The CDR3 DNA follows: TGCGCCAGCAGCATCACAGGGGGCGCAGCTTTCTTT. Together with reference TRBV5-1 and TRBJ1-1, the CDR3 gives the full variable domain: KAGVTQTPRYLIKTRGQQVTLSCSPISGHRSVSWYQQTPGQGLQFLFEYFSETQRNKGNFPGRFSGRQFSNSRSEMNVSTLELGDSALYLCASSITGGAAFFGQGTRLTVV.

With regard to this clonotype: As the CDR3 is not closed by the conserved phenylalanine or tryptophan, this likely results from a read error. V is TRBV28 and J is TRBJ2-1; 14 bases are shared with TRBD2. Germline CDR1 reads MDHEN; CDR2 reads SYDVKM. The V and J ends lost 8 bases and 4 bases, in that order; junction bases with no gene match: 10. The CDR3 is 17 amino acids. CDR3 in DNA: TGTGCCAGCTCCGAGCCGGGACTAGCGGGAGTGTACAATGAGCAGTTCCTC. Residues: CASSEPGLAGVYNEQFL.

This clonotype was recorded many times. The chain has TRBV15 and TRBJ2-3; 8 nucleotides line up with TRBD2. The CDR3 loop spans 17 amino acids. V dropped 0 bases and J dropped 2; count of bases not matched to a gene: 7. Germline assignment: CDR1 LNHNV and CDR2 YYDKDF (reference sequence). For the CDR3, the DNA is TGTGCCACCAGCAGAGATGTGAGCGGGGGTACCACAGATACGCAGTATTTT. Its translation: CATSRDVSGGTTDTQYF.

This clonotype was counted between two and nine times. This rearrangement joins TRBV27 to TRBJ2-1; TRBD1 is a possible D gene (5 bases). CDR1 is MNHEY, CDR2 SMNVEV, per germline (reference sequence). Trimming took 3 bases from V and 3 from J, leaving 12 bases between them. The CDR3 is 15 residues long. The CDR3 loop is CASSFGGQYYNEQFF. CDR3 in DNA: TGTGCCAGCAGTTTCGGCGGACAATACTACAATGAGCAGTTCTTC.

This clonotype was seen ten or more times. The chain joins TRBV4-1 to TRBJ2-1; D gene ambiguous. This CDR3 is 13 amino acids long. Germline V gene lookup returns CDR1 MGHRA and CDR2 YSYEKL. Trimming left V 4 bases short and J 7 bases short, with 11 bases between. Here the CDR3 reads CASSLPFRNEQFF. CDR3 DNA: TGCGCCAGCAGCCTCCCCTTTAGGAATGAGCAGTTCTTC.

A few counts support this clonotype. The rearrangement joins TRBV10-3 to TRBJ1-5, with 8 positions matching TRBD1. CDR1 is ENHRY, CDR2 SYGVKD, per germline. The CDR3 loop spans 14 amino acids. Trimming removed 4 bases from V and 5 bases from J; junction bases left unmatched: 4. CDR3 nucleotides: TGTGCCATCAGTGGACAGGGGATGGATCAGCCCCAGCATTTT. It translates to CAISGQGMDQPQHF.

V usage is TRBV24-1 and J usage is TRBJ2-7; 8 bases match TRBD1. V trimming: 3 bases; J trimming: 4 bases; junction bases outside the gene matches: 7. There are 15 residues in the CDR3. The germline gives CDR1 KGHDR, CDR2 SFDVKD. This CDR3 is CATSDGGDRRYEQYF. The DNA for the CDR3 is TGTGCCACCAGTGATGGAGGGGACAGGAGATACGAGCAGTACTTC.

This clonotype was observed a few times. V is TRBV4-3 and J is TRBJ1-6, with 7 bases matching TRBD1. Per germline, CDR1 LGHNA and CDR2 YSLEER. The CDR3 extends over 15 amino acids. Trimming cost V 5 bases and J 0 bases; bases outside gene matches: 1. This CDR3 is CASSGDSSYNSPLHF. DNA of the CDR3: TGCGCCAGCAGCGGGGACAGCTCCTATAATTCACCCCTCCACTTT.

The chain links TRBV5-5 to TRBJ2-3, with 7 bases that match TRBD1. V was pared by 4 bases and J by 0 bases, with 17 bases of the junction left unmatched. Germline V CDR1 and CDR2: SGHKS, YYEKEE (reference sequence). The CDR3 contains 19 residues. The CDR3 is CASSPGQVHDPTSTDTQYF. The DNA for the CDR3 is TGTGCCAGCAGCCCAGGACAGGTTCACGATCCAACAAGCACAGATACGCAGTATTTT.